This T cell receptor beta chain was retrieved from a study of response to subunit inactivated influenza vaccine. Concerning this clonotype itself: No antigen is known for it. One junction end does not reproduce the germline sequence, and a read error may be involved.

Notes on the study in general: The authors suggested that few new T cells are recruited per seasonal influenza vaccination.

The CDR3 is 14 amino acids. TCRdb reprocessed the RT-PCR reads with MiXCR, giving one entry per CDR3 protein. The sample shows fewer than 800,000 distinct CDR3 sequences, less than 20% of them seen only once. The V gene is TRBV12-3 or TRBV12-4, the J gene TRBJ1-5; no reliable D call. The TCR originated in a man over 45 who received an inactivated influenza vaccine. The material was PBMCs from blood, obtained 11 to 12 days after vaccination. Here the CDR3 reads CASSLDIGNQHQHF. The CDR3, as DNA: TGTGCCAGCAGTTTAGACATTGGGAATCAGCACCAGCATTTT.